This T cell receptor (beta chain) was sequenced during a study of blood T cell repertoires in COVID-19. Across the whole study: The study drew acute and convalescent COVID-19 samples from the United States, Italy and Spain. From T cells, B-cell-depleted T cells, or PBMCs came the material, which was cDNA or gDNA.

The CDR3 contains 16 residues. Germline CDR1 is LGHDT and CDR2 is YNNKEL (reference sequence). The J segment lost 5 bases and the V segment lost 4 bases, leaving 8 bases of the junction unmatched. The Seattle patients, enrolled during active infection, were followed longitudinally. Some clones are missing from TCRdb's copy, which holds only in-frame ones; the method was immunoSEQ multiplex PCR. The repertoire holds 250,000 or so clones, with just under 90% as singletons. The TCR sequence derives from a man in his thirties or forties with COVID-19, enrolled during active disease. The rearrangement uses TRBV3-1 (or the pseudogene TRBV3-2) and TRBJ2-1; 10 nucleotides line up with TRBD1. The sequenced sample was peripheral blood. Here the CDR3 DNA reads TGTGCCAGCAGCCCCTCGACAGGGGGCGGTAACAATGAGCAGTTCTTC. Residues: CASSPSTGGGNNEQFF.